This TCR beta chain came from a study of T cells in Graves' hyperthyroidism and ophthalmopathy. Clinicians diagnosed patients from clinical symptoms, serum thyroxine and TRAb, thyroid ultrasound and orbital computed tomography. Amplified regions were TCR beta CDR3 sequences from RNA transcripts. Primed by the HTBI set, a first-round RT-PCR was run on the TCR CDR3. MiXCR, applied by TCRdb to the multiplex PCR reads, yields one record per CDR3 protein. Of around 500,000 distinct CDR3 sequences in the sample, 14% were seen once. Study-wide results and limits: In simple terms, a model built on 13 V-J features told ophthalmopathy apart from stable hyperthyroidism. A median 6.5 months before onset, the model predicted ophthalmopathy.

This clonotype was recorded at least ten times. Its target is not known. Germline V lookup: CDR1 ENHRY, CDR2 SYGVKD. Trimming took off 3 bases at V and 2 bases at J, with 13 bases between the two ends. The CDR3 is 15 amino acids. Specimen: blood. The clonotype originates from a woman between 18 and 29 years old with Graves' hyperthyroidism. V is TRBV10-3 and J is TRBJ2-5; D is perhaps TRBD2 (6 bases). This CDR3 reads CAISDLRGGQETQYF. The CDR3 DNA is TGTGCCATCAGTGACCTACGTGGGGGGCAAGAGACCCAGTACTTC.